This T cell receptor beta chain stems from a study of T cells in Graves' hyperthyroidism and ophthalmopathy. The wider study: Peripheral blood specimens were obtained at initial diagnosis, prior to any treatment.

Criteria for exclusion of patients were uncontrolled infection, other autoimmune disease, pregnancy or lactation. Diagnoses rested on clinical symptoms, serum thyroxine and TRAb, thyroid ultrasound and orbital computed tomography. The PBMCs were taken from about 9.7 ml of fresh peripheral blood. Amplified TCR beta CDR3 regions came from RNA transcripts. Researchers ran a first-round RT-PCR on the TCR CDR3 using the HTBI primer set. MiXCR was run by TCRdb on the multiplex PCR reads, yielding one entry per CDR3 protein. The sample lists almost 500,000 distinct CDR3 sequences, 22% occurring once. There are a few counts of this clonotype. The source of this sequence is a woman in her seventies with Graves' ophthalmopathy. Sequencing input: blood.

The CDR3 sequence is CASSRQISTSIQYF. The CDR3 DNA reads as TGTGCCAGCAGCCGACAAATAAGTACGTCCATTCAGTACTTC. The chain is built from TRBV3-1 and TRBJ2-4; D not resolved. This CDR3 comprises 14 residues. The germline V gene encodes CDR1 LGHDT and CDR2 YNNKEL (reference sequence). V gave up 4 bases and J gave up 9 bases, with 16 bases separating them.